The next 5 T cell receptor beta chains were all read from a single sample in a study of blood T cell repertoires in COVID-19. Assay used: immunoSEQ multiplex PCR; TCRdb lists only in-frame clones, some missing. Of about 140,000 clones in the sample, roughly 80% are singletons; the top ten hold around 9.5%. The material sequenced was peripheral blood. The receptors stem from a woman between 50 and 59 years old with active or convalescent COVID-19.

J is TRBJ1-2 and V is TRBV3-1 (or the pseudogene TRBV3-2); tentatively, D is TRBD1 (5 bases). The V and J ends lost 1 base and 5 bases respectively, with 23 bases between them. The CDR3 is 18 residues long. Germline CDR1 and CDR2: LGHDT and YNNKEL (reference sequence). The CDR3 protein is CASSQGGREERVLYGYTF. The CDR3 bases are TGTGCCAGCAGCCAAGGAGGCAGGGAAGAGCGTGTTCTTTATGGCTACACCTTC.

V gene TRBV30 combines with J gene TRBJ1-1, with D possibly matching TRBD1 (5 bases). V lost 2 bases and J lost 3, with 10 bases in between. CDR3 length equals 13 residues. Per germline, CDR1 GTSNPN and CDR2 SVGIG (reference sequence). CDR3 sequence (DNA): TGTGCCTGGAGTAGACAGTCGGACACTGAAGCTTTCTTT. Protein sequence: CAWSRQSDTEAFF.

This clone was counted once. The chain carries TRBV27 and TRBJ2-5; 14 nucleotides line up with TRBD2. J gave up 5 bases and V 2 bases, and 19 bases lay outside the gene matches. Germline V CDR1 and CDR2: MNHEY, SMNVEV (reference sequence). CDR3 length: 21 residues. The chain's CDR3 is CASSLTPPGLAGDWRYETQYF. The CDR3 DNA sequence: TGTGCCAGCAGTTTAACGCCTCCGGGACTAGCGGGAGATTGGAGATATGAGACCCAGTACTTC.

The chain has TRBV13 and TRBJ1-1; the match to TRBD1 covers 11 bases. CDR1 is PRHDT and CDR2 is FYEKMQ in the germline V gene (reference sequence). This CDR3 region has 17 residues. V lost 5 bases to trimming and J lost 0 bases; unmatched junction nucleotides: 8. Here the CDR3 DNA reads TGTGCCAGCAGCCCCTGGGACAGGGGGTCTATGAACACTGAAGCTTTCTTT. Encoded protein: CASSPWDRGSMNTEAFF.

V is TRBV6-5 and J is TRBJ2-7; 15 bases align to TRBD2. Per germline, CDR1 MNHEY and CDR2 SVGAGI. The CDR3 consists of 16 residues. V lost 2 bases and J lost 2; bases outside the gene matches: 1. CDR3 in amino acids: CASSYGTSGGPYEQYF. DNA for the CDR3: TGTGCCAGCAGTTACGGGACTAGCGGGGGGCCCTACGAGCAGTACTTC.